Presented here are 29 T cell receptor beta chains from one specimen sequenced in a study of human T cells and chemical hapten exposure. Time point given: patch test 2, 6 weeks after DPC sensitization. Treatment described: therapeutic diphenylcyclopropenone sensitization with weekly scalp DPC. From the RACE reads, TCRdb called clonotypes with MiXCR, one entry per CDR3 protein. The sample includes roughly 84,000 distinct CDR3 sequences, 8% to 13% seen only once; the top ten take 4% to 5.5%. The sequences come from whole blood, collected in connection with sensitization to the hapten diphenylcyclopropenone (DPC). These receptors all come from a woman aged 50 to 60 with alopecia areata. Some clones in this sample may be carry-over from other donors' samples.

This clonotype has just a few counts. The chain has TRBV12-3 or TRBV12-4 and TRBJ2-5, with D tentatively TRBD2 (5 bases). Trimming removed 1 base from V and 2 bases from J, with 14 bases in between. This CDR3 has 16 amino acids. CDR3 sequence reads: CASSLGGLGGQETQYF. The CDR3 DNA follows: TGTGCCAGCAGTTTAGGTGGACTGGGCGGGCAAGAGACCCAGTACTTC.

This clonotype appeared many times. Here the CDR3 DNA reads TGTGCCAGCACTCTGAGCTCCTACAATGAGCAGTTCTTC. It is translated as CASTLSSYNEQFF. This sequence joins TRBV2 and TRBJ2-1; D gene uncertain. Trimming took off 7 bases at V and 0 bases at J, with 7 bases between the two ends. CDR1 and CDR2 from the germline V gene are SNHLY and FYNNEI. The CDR3 runs 13 residues. The full variable domain, in which reference TRBV2 and TRBJ2-1 provide the parts outside the CDR3, is EPEVTQTPSHQVTQMGQEVILRCVPISNHLYFYWYRQILGQKVEFLVSFYNNEISEKSEIFDDQFSVERPDGSNFTLKIRSTKLEDSAMYFCASTLSSYNEQFFGPGTRLTVL.

This clonotype has at least ten counts. The rearrangement joins TRBV18 to TRBJ2-2; 9 nucleotides align to TRBD1. Germline CDR1 reads KGHSH; CDR2 reads LQKENI. Unmatched junction bases numbered 6, after V lost 3 bases and J lost 1 base. This CDR3 is built from 17 residues. CDR3 DNA sequence: TGTGCCAGCTCACCGCGGAAGGGACAGGGGAACACCGGGGAGCTGTTTTTT. This sequence encodes CASSPRKGQGNTGELFF.

This clonotype was counted between two and nine times. The chain is built from TRBV20-1 and TRBJ2-7; D uncertain. The CDR3 loop spans 13 amino acids. Trimming pared 0 bases from V and 4 bases from J, leaving 10 bases between. Germline values: CDR1 DFQATT, CDR2 SNEGSKA (reference sequence). CDR3 in amino acids: CSAREIPSYEQYF. In nucleotides, the CDR3 is TGCAGTGCTAGAGAAATTCCTAGTTACGAGCAGTACTTC.

The J gene is TRBJ2-1, the V gene TRBV11-2; D gene uncertain. The CDR3 runs 13 residues. Trimming removed 5 bases from V and 6 bases from J, with 11 bases in between. Germline V gene data show CDR1 as SGHAT and CDR2 as FQNNGV. For the CDR3, the DNA is TGTGCCAGCAGCCTGCCATCTGTCAATGAGCAGTTCTTC. It translates to CASSLPSVNEQFF.

This clonotype occurred many times. J is TRBJ2-2 and V is TRBV19; D is possibly TRBD1 or TRBD2 (6 bases each). Trimming left V 6 bases short and J 1 base short, with 15 bases between. Germline V lookup: CDR1 LNHDA, CDR2 SQIVND (reference sequence). The CDR3 spans 16 residues. The CDR3 reads CASRARGDVNTGELFF. The CDR3 nucleotides read TGTGCCAGTAGGGCGAGGGGGGATGTGAACACCGGGGAGCTGTTTTTT.

The rearrangement uses TRBV27 and TRBJ1-1; D possibly corresponds to TRBD1 (6 bases). The germline V gene encodes CDR1 MNHEY and CDR2 SMNVEV (reference sequence). This CDR3 is built from 14 residues. V was pared by 3 bases and J by 3 bases, with 11 bases between. The CDR3 loop is CASSFSRGYTEAFF. CDR3 DNA sequence: TGTGCCAGCAGTTTCTCGAGGGGGTACACTGAAGCTTTCTTT.

In this sample, this clonotype turned up many times. V is TRBV7-2 and J is TRBJ2-1; D remains unclear. Trimming stripped 2 bases from V and 1 base from J, with 9 bases between. This CDR3 contains 15 residues. CDR1 SGHTA and CDR2 FQGNSA come from the germline V gene. CDR3 sequence (DNA): TGTGCCAGCAGCTTATCCGGTTCTTCCTACAATGAGCAGTTCTTC. It encodes CASSLSGSSYNEQFF.

This clonotype was picked up a small number of times. The chain links TRBV29-1 to TRBJ2-1; D ambiguous. This CDR3 is 13 amino acids long. Per the germline V gene, CDR1 is SQVTM and CDR2 is ANQGSEA. Trimming removed 1 base from V and 11 bases from J, with 15 bases in between. CDR3 DNA: TGCAGCGTTGAAGTGCCATATACAATGAAGCAGTTCTTC. As protein: CSVEVPYTMKQFF.

This clonotype showed up just a few times. The chain uses TRBV10-3 and TRBJ2-3; 7 nucleotides align to TRBD2. The CDR3 sequence is 14 residues long. Germline CDR1 is ENHRY and CDR2 is SYGVKD. V was pared by 9 bases and J by 2 bases, with 8 bases of the junction left unmatched. The CDR3 protein is CAIRKSGATDTQYF. The CDR3 DNA reads as TGTGCCATTAGAAAAAGCGGGGCCACAGATACGCAGTATTTT.

This clonotype was counted between two and nine times. The chain uses TRBV24-1 and TRBJ2-5; D unresolved. This CDR3 contains 15 residues. Trimming took 0 bases from V and 2 from J, leaving 9 bases between them. Germline V gene data show CDR1 as KGHDR and CDR2 as SFDVKD. The CDR3 loop is CATSDLWSEQETQYF. The CDR3 nucleotides are TGTGCCACCAGTGATTTGTGGTCAGAACAAGAGACCCAGTACTTC.

At least ten counts were recorded for this clonotype. The rearrangement links TRBV3-1 to TRBJ2-1; 13 bases fit TRBD2. Germline lookup yields CDR1 LGHDT and CDR2 YNNKEL (reference sequence). This CDR3 has 17 residues. The V segment lost 0 bases and the J segment 8 bases; nucleotides outside the gene matches: 7. CDR3 bases: TGTGCCAGCAGCCAAGAATCGGGACTAGCGGGATTCGATGAGCAGTTCTTC. Its translation is CASSQESGLAGFDEQFF.

This clonotype was recorded a few times. The chain recombines TRBV27 with TRBJ2-3; 8 bases line up with TRBD2. The CDR3 extends over 17 amino acids. Germline CDR1 is MNHEY and CDR2 is SMNVEV (reference sequence). The V gene end was trimmed by 6 bases and the J gene end by 2 bases; junction bases not matched to a gene: 13. CDR3 region: CASSPGGAGFFTDTQYF. The CDR3 coding sequence is TGTGCCAGCAGCCCCGGGGGGGCGGGTTTTTTCACAGATACGCAGTATTTT.

This clonotype was counted at least ten times. The V call is TRBV12-3 or TRBV12-4, the J call TRBJ2-5; no clear D. The V and J ends lost 3 bases and 1 base respectively, with 3 bases between them. The CDR3 runs 12 residues. CDR3 loop: CASSFSQETQYF. Here the CDR3 DNA reads TGTGCCAGCAGTTTCTCCCAAGAGACCCAGTACTTC.

The sample holds a few counts of this clonotype. V and J are TRBV6-1 and TRBJ2-7; unclear D gene. CDR1 is MNHNS and CDR2 is SASEGT in the germline V gene. V was cut by 3 bases and J by 2 bases, with 11 bases left in between. CDR3 length: 14 amino acids. The CDR3 DNA sequence: TGTGCCAGCAGTGACCCCGGTATAGCCTACGAGCAGTACTTC. Its translation is CASSDPGIAYEQYF.

This clonotype was seen only a few times. V gene TRBV7-2 combines with J gene TRBJ2-7; D possibly corresponds to TRBD2 (6 bases). The ends were cut back, 5 bases at V and 2 bases at J, with 19 bases in the middle. The CDR3 is 16 amino acids. The germline V gene encodes CDR1 SGHTA and CDR2 FQGNSA. CDR3 DNA: TGTGCCAGCAGCCCTCCGGGACTTGCTGAGGCCTACGAGCAGTACTTC. Encoded protein: CASSPPGLAEAYEQYF.

This clonotype was observed a few times. The chain has TRBV20-1 and TRBJ1-5, with TRBD1 matching over 8 bases. After removal of 5 bases from V and 10 bases from J, the junction contained 7 bases not matched to a gene. CDR1 is DFQATT, CDR2 SNEGSKA, per germline (reference sequence). The CDR3 has 12 amino acids. This CDR3 reads CSAPDRGGPQHF. Here the CDR3 DNA reads TGCAGTGCTCCAGACAGGGGAGGTCCCCAGCATTTT.

This clonotype was found a few times. This may be a read error: a much more frequent sequence differs by one nucleotide. This chain joins TRBV7-6 and TRBJ2-7; D perhaps matches TRBD2 (6 bases). V lost 3 bases to trimming and J lost 5 bases, with 14 bases between them. Germline assignment: CDR1 SGHVS and CDR2 FNYEAQ. The CDR3 covers 14 residues. The CDR3 bases are TGTGCCAGCAGCTTGGGTCGGGGGAGTGACGAGCAGTACTTC. It codes for CASSLGRGSDEQYF. The variable domain in full, completed from reference TRBV7-6 and TRBJ2-7, reads GAGVSQSPRYKVTKRGQDVALRCDPISGHVSLYWYRQALGQGPEFLTYFNYEAQQDKSGLPNDRFSAERPEGSISTLTIQRTEQRDSAMYRCASSLGRGSDEQYFGPGTRLTVT.

The chain carries TRBV28 and TRBJ1-1; weak D call: TRBD1 (6 bases). Per the germline V gene, CDR1 is MDHEN and CDR2 is SYDVKM. CDR3 length equals 12 residues. With 7 bases removed from V and 4 bases from J, the gap between germline ends came to 10 bases. The CDR3 sequence: CASKGVVTEAFF. CDR3 in DNA: TGTGCCAGCAAGGGGGTTGTCACTGAAGCTTTCTTT. Variable domain in full (rest from reference TRBV28 and TRBJ1-1): DVKVTQSSRYLVKRTGEKVFLECVQDMDHENMFWYRQDPGLGLRLIYFSYDVKMKEKGDIPEGYSVSREKKERFSLILESASTNQTSMYLCASKGVVTEAFFGQGTRLTVV.

This clonotype was detected only a few times. J is TRBJ2-7 and V is TRBV7-6; D is uncertain. In germline, CDR1 is SGHVS, CDR2 FNYEAQ. V lost 2 bases and J lost 3, with 14 bases in between. The CDR3 runs 15 residues. CDR3 in amino acids: CASSLMIVGNYEQYF. DNA of the CDR3: TGTGCCAGCAGCTTAATGATCGTGGGAAACTACGAGCAGTACTTC.

This clonotype was recorded at least ten times. The chain combines TRBV4-2 with TRBJ2-7, with TRBD2 matching 8 bases. Germline V gene data show CDR1 as LGHNA and CDR2 as YNFKEQ. J lost 2 bases, V lost 1 base, and 7 bases had no gene match. The CDR3 is 16 residues long. The CDR3 reads CASSQASGRPPYEQYF. The DNA of the CDR3 is TGTGCCAGCAGCCAAGCCAGCGGGAGACCCCCCTACGAGCAGTACTTC.

This clonotype was detected only a few times. V is TRBV7-2 and J is TRBJ2-1, with 7 bases identical to TRBD1. J lost 6 bases, V lost 4 bases, and 9 bases had no gene match. This CDR3 comprises 15 residues. The V gene's germline CDR1 is SGHTA and CDR2 FQGNSA. The CDR3 nucleotides are TGTGCCAGCAGCTCATCCCGGACAGGCGTCAATGAGCAGTTCTTC. Translation: CASSSSRTGVNEQFF.

There are many counts of this clonotype. This rearrangement joins TRBV2 to TRBJ1-4; 10 bases are shared with TRBD1. With 6 bases clipped from V and 4 bases from J, the junction kept 5 bases outside the gene matches. Germline V gene sequence: CDR1 SNHLY, CDR2 FYNNEI. There are 15 residues in the CDR3. CDR3 region: CASRGQGNLNEKLFF. The CDR3, as DNA: TGTGCCAGCAGGGGACAGGGGAATCTTAATGAAAAACTGTTTTTT.

The CDR3 loop reads CASSVFSRPQHF. The CDR3 DNA sequence: TGTGCCAGCTCCGTATTTAGTCGGCCCCAGCATTTT. This sequence joins TRBV5-8 and TRBJ1-5; D is unresolved. The CDR3 loop spans 12 amino acids. Germline V gene data show CDR1 as SGHTS and CDR2 as YDEGEE. The V end was cut by 7 bases, the J end by 9 bases, with 14 bases between.

This clonotype showed up many times. The gene calls are TRBV12-3 or TRBV12-4 and TRBJ2-7; 7 bases are shared with TRBD2. The CDR3 is 12 amino acids. The V gene end was trimmed by 2 bases and the J gene end by 5 bases; junction bases not matched to a gene: 0. The chain's CDR3 is CASSLSGNEQYF. The CDR3, as DNA: TGTGCCAGCAGTTTAAGCGGGAACGAGCAGTACTTC.

V is TRBV7-2 and J is TRBJ2-5, with D uncertain. The CDR3 extends over 12 amino acids. The V gene's germline CDR1 is SGHTA and CDR2 FQGNSA. Deletions cut 4 bases from V and 10 bases from J, with 13 bases between. Here the CDR3 reads CASSSPPSLQYF. Here the CDR3 DNA reads TGTGCCAGCAGCTCCCCCCCTTCACTCCAGTACTTC. Full variable domain (rest looked up from reference TRBV7-2 and TRBJ2-5): GAGVSQSPSNKVTEKGKDVELRCDPISGHTALYWYRQSLGQGLEFLIYFQGNSAPDKSGLPSDRFSAERTGGSVSTLTIQRTQQEDSAVYLCASSSPPSLQYFGPGTRLLVL.

This clonotype was counted only a few times. The V and J genes are TRBV20-1 and TRBJ2-1; TRBD1 matches 9 bases. Germline V gene data show CDR1 as DFQATT and CDR2 as SNEGSKA (reference sequence). The junction had 12 bases not matched to a gene; V was cut back by 7 bases and J by 5 bases. CDR3 length equals 15 residues. CDR3 amino acids: CSGTPGTGFNNEQFF. Here the CDR3 DNA reads TGCAGTGGTACCCCCGGGACAGGGTTTAACAATGAGCAGTTCTTC.

This clonotype was detected only a few times. This chain connects TRBV5-6 to TRBJ2-1; TRBD2 is a possible D gene (6 bases). Germline-derived CDR1 and CDR2 are SGHDT and YYEEEE. V was shortened by 2 bases and J by 2 bases, with 11 bases between the two germline ends. CDR3 length: 15 residues. The CDR3 spells CASSLRGRTYNEQFF. CDR3 nucleotide sequence: TGTGCCAGCAGCTTACGAGGGAGGACCTACAATGAGCAGTTCTTC.

This clonotype occurred a few times. This chain connects TRBV7-9 to TRBJ2-7; 7 bases fit TRBD2. With V trimmed by 5 bases and J by 1 base, 5 bases remained unmatched. The CDR3 has 14 residues. CDR1 and CDR2 from the germline V gene are SEHNR and FQNEAQ (reference sequence). The CDR3 DNA sequence: TGTGCCAGCAGCGCGAGCGGGGTGTCCTACGAGCAGTACTTC. This encodes CASSASGVSYEQYF.